Below, 24 T cell receptor beta chains from the same sample are listed, as sequenced in a study of blood T cells in healthy people across ages. Through a sample-barcoded 5' primer and a J-beta primer mix, a second PCR was run for roughly 6 to 12 cycles. MiXCR was run by TCRdb on the 5' RACE reads, yielding one entry per CDR3 protein. This sample carries around 600,000 distinct CDR3 sequences, 45% to 55% of them seen once, and the ten largest clones take about 26%. Input material: blood. All receptors come from a man older than 75 in good health.

This clonotype was counted only a few times. The V and J genes are TRBV6-4 and TRBJ2-1; TRBD2 matches 12 bases. With V trimmed by 6 bases and J by 7 bases, 4 bases remained unmatched. The CDR3 covers 14 residues. CDR1 is MRHNA, CDR2 SNTAGT, per germline. The CDR3 here is CASRPSGGANEQFF. For the CDR3, the DNA is TGTGCCAGCAGGCCTAGCGGGGGGGCAAATGAGCAGTTCTTC.

This clonotype turned up a few times. The chain has TRBV7-2 and TRBJ2-3; TRBD2 agrees at 9 bases. This CDR3 is 14 amino acids long. Germline V CDR1 and CDR2: SGHTA, FQGNSA. With 0 bases clipped from V and 6 bases from J, the junction kept 1 base outside the gene matches. CDR3: CASSLASGRDTQYF. The CDR3, as DNA: TGTGCCAGCAGCTTAGCAAGCGGGAGGGATACGCAGTATTTT.

This clonotype was counted many times. The chain is built from TRBV2 and TRBJ1-5; 9 positions match TRBD1. This CDR3 contains 17 residues. With 3 bases clipped from V and 8 bases from J, the junction kept 14 bases outside the gene matches. Germline-derived CDR1 and CDR2 are SNHLY and FYNNEI. DNA for the CDR3: TGTGCCAGCAGTGAGTCCGGGACAGGGACGGATGGGAAGCCCCAGCATTTT. Translated: CASSESGTGTDGKPQHF.

In its sample, this clonotype was seen once. The chain links TRBV29-1 to TRBJ2-2; the D call may be TRBD1 or TRBD2 (5 bases each). Per germline, CDR1 SQVTM and CDR2 ANQGSEA. V shed 4 bases and J shed 6 bases, with 12 bases lying between them. The CDR3 spans 13 residues. CDR3 DNA sequence: TGCAGCGTTGCAGGGTCCGGGGCCGGGGAGCTGTTTTTT. Amino acid sequence: CSVAGSGAGELFF.

As regards this clonotype: Its ends do not fully match the called genes, so a read error is possible. The J gene is TRBJ2-7, the V gene TRBV27, with TRBD2 matching 8 bases. The length of the CDR3 is 13 residues. The germline gives CDR1 MNHEY, CDR2 SMNVEV (reference sequence). CDR3 region: CASSRSGKYGQYF. As DNA, the CDR3 is TGTGCCAGCAGTCGTAGCGGGAAGTACGGGCAGTACTTC.

This chain joins TRBV20-1 and TRBJ2-1; TRBD2 matches 9 bases. The V and J ends lost 4 bases and 10 bases, in that order; junction bases with no gene match: 14. Per the germline V gene, CDR1 is DFQATT and CDR2 is SNEGSKA (reference sequence). The CDR3 consists of 15 residues. The CDR3 nucleotides are TGCAGTGCTAAGATCGGCGGGAGGGCCCCCTCCGAGCAGTTCTTC. Encoded protein: CSAKIGGRAPSEQFF.

The chain recombines TRBV7-3 with TRBJ2-2, with TRBD1 matching 7 bases. The CDR3 sequence is 17 residues long. Germline values: CDR1 SGHTA, CDR2 FQGTGA. J lost 2 bases, V lost 5 bases, and 11 bases had no gene match. Written as DNA, the CDR3 is TGTGCCAGCAGCACCAGAACCGGGACAGCTAACACCGGGGAGCTGTTTTTT. Translated: CASSTRTGTANTGELFF.

The rearrangement links TRBV12-3 or TRBV12-4 to TRBJ1-2, with no clear D. CDR3 length equals 12 residues. V was trimmed by 6 bases and J by 7 bases, leaving 12 bases between them. CDR3 DNA sequence: TGTGCCAGCAGCCCCTTGCTTGGTGGCTACACCTTC. Its protein product is CASSPLLGGYTF.

The V gene is TRBV28, the J gene TRBJ1-2; 9 bases agree with TRBD1. J lost 10 bases, V lost 7 bases, and 10 bases had no gene match. This CDR3 region has 13 residues. Looked up from germline, CDR1 is MDHEN and CDR2 is SYDVKM. The CDR3 reads CASTGGTGSHYTF. The CDR3 DNA reads as TGTGCCAGCACCGGGGGGACAGGGTCACACTACACCTTC.

The genes are TRBV7-9 and TRBJ1-2; D gene unclear. The CDR3 sequence is 14 residues long. The germline gives CDR1 SEHNR, CDR2 FQNEAQ (reference sequence). Deletions cut 1 base from V and 1 base from J, with 7 bases between. CDR3 nucleotide sequence: TGTGCCAGCAGCTTAGACAGCAATAACTATGGCTACACCTTC. The encoded protein is CASSLDSNNYGYTF.

This chain links TRBV11-2 with TRBJ2-7; D unresolved. Per the germline V gene, CDR1 is SGHAT and CDR2 is FQNNGV. The germline V and J ends were trimmed by 0 bases and 0 bases, with 12 bases remaining between them. The CDR3 runs to 16 residues. This chain's CDR3 is CASSLDRVGSSYEQYF. The DNA of the CDR3 is TGTGCCAGCAGCTTAGATCGGGTCGGTAGCTCCTACGAGCAGTACTTC.

The genes are TRBV27 and TRBJ2-7; tentative D call: TRBD1 (5 bases). Germline-derived CDR1 and CDR2 are MNHEY and SMNVEV (reference sequence). This CDR3 region has 13 residues. Trimming shortened V by 5 bases and J by 2 bases, and 10 bases separated the two germline ends. The CDR3 nucleotides are TGTGCCAGCAGTGTAAAGACAGCCTACGAGCAGTACTTC. This sequence encodes CASSVKTAYEQYF.

The DNA for the CDR3 is TGCAGCGCCAGACAGGGTGGCGGGGGGCCACCTTACAATGAGCAGTTCTTC. This gives the protein CSARQGGGGPPYNEQFF. The V and J genes are TRBV29-1 and TRBJ2-1, with D possibly TRBD2 on 8 matching bases. Trimming removed 7 bases at V and 4 bases at J, with 26 bases between. This CDR3 is built from 17 residues. Germline V CDR1 and CDR2: SQVTM, ANQGSEA.

As DNA, the CDR3 is TGTGCCAGCAGCCAGGGACTAGCGGCTAACAATGAGCAGTTCTTC. Translation gives CASSQGLAANNEQFF. The rearrangement uses TRBV3-1 and TRBJ2-1, with TRBD2 identical over 11 bases. Trimming cost V 3 bases and J 5 bases; bases outside gene matches: 3. Germline V gives CDR1 LGHDT, CDR2 YNNKEL (reference sequence). The CDR3 length is 15 residues.

Regarding this clonotype: Given a much more abundant clone one base away, this may be a read error. V and J are TRBV6-6 and TRBJ1-5; D remains ambiguous. Deletions cut 6 bases from V and 1 base from J, with 13 bases between. The length of the CDR3 is 15 residues. Per germline, CDR1 MNHNY and CDR2 SVGAGI (reference sequence). The CDR3: CASSPRTRSNQPQHF. The CDR3 region has the DNA TGTGCCAGCAGCCCTAGGACGCGGAGCAATCAGCCCCAGCATTTT.

The chain joins TRBV15 to TRBJ2-3, with 7 bases lining up with TRBD1. The germline gives CDR1 LNHNV, CDR2 YYDKDF (reference sequence). The CDR3 contains 13 residues. The V segment lost 8 bases and the J segment 4 bases; nucleotides outside the gene matches: 6. CDR3 in DNA: TGTGCCACCGAGACAGGGATCGCAGATACGCAGTATTTT. Its protein product is CATETGIADTQYF.

This clonotype was seen only a few times. The V and J genes are TRBV28 and TRBJ2-7; D is unclear. The CDR3 spans 14 residues. V lost 8 bases and J 3 bases, leaving 17 bases between the germline ends. Germline CDR1 and CDR2: MDHEN and SYDVKM. The chain's CDR3 is CASGSTGGRYEQYF. The CDR3 DNA reads TGTGCCAGCGGATCGACGGGCGGACGCTACGAGCAGTACTTC. The full variable domain, with the rest looked up from reference TRBV28 and TRBJ2-7, is DVKVTQSSRYLVKRTGEKVFLECVQDMDHENMFWYRQDPGLGLRLIYFSYDVKMKEKGDIPEGYSVSREKKERFSLILESASTNQTSMYLCASGSTGGRYEQYFGPGTRLTVT.

This CDR3 reads CASSVTGHTDTQYF. The CDR3 DNA reads as TGTGCCAGCAGTGTAACAGGTCACACAGATACGCAGTATTTT. The chain is built from TRBV27 and TRBJ2-3, with a tentative D call TRBD1 (5 bases). Per germline, CDR1 MNHEY and CDR2 SMNVEV (reference sequence). With 5 bases removed from V and 2 bases from J, the gap between germline ends came to 11 bases. The CDR3 has 14 residues.

This rearrangement joins TRBV28 to TRBJ2-1; tentatively, D is TRBD2 (6 bases). The closer fit of TRBJ2-7 to the DNA end suggests the J call may be wrong. The CDR3 is 12 amino acids. The germline gives CDR1 MDHEN, CDR2 SYDVKM. The CDR3 DNA sequence: TGTGCCAGCAGGGGACTCTACAATGAGCAGTACTTC. Residues: CASRGLYNEQYF.

V and J are TRBV20-1 and TRBJ2-3; 14 nucleotides line up with TRBD2. This CDR3 has 17 residues. Trimming at V came to 5 bases and at J to 1 base, leaving 8 bases not matched to a gene. Germline values: CDR1 DFQATT, CDR2 SNEGSKA (reference sequence). In nucleotides, the CDR3 is TGCAGTGCTCCGACTAGCGGGGGGGCGGGAGGCACAGATACGCAGTATTTT. It yields the protein CSAPTSGGAGGTDTQYF.

This clonotype was seen ten or more times. V and J are TRBV29-1 and TRBJ2-5; weak D call: TRBD2 (5 bases). The V end lost 4 bases, the J end lost 2 bases, and 11 bases lay between the germline ends. The CDR3 is 13 amino acids. Germline loops: CDR1 SQVTM, CDR2 ANQGSEA. For the CDR3, the DNA is TGCAGCGTTGGGAACGGGGTGCAAGAGACCCAGTACTTC. This translates into CSVGNGVQETQYF.

The chain is built from TRBV20-1 and TRBJ2-3, with D hard to call. Trimming shortened V by 4 bases and J by 0 bases, and 17 bases separated the two germline ends. This CDR3 contains 16 residues. Per germline, CDR1 DFQATT and CDR2 SNEGSKA (reference sequence). The DNA for the CDR3 is TGCAGTGCTAAAATCCGGCGTCCTACTAGCACAGATACGCAGTATTTT. The encoded protein is CSAKIRRPTSTDTQYF.

The chain uses TRBV12-3 or TRBV12-4 and TRBJ2-1; D is possibly TRBD1 (5 bases). The J call may be in error: the DNA end matches TRBJ2-7 better. This CDR3 region has 15 residues. The chain's CDR3 is CASTPRQGNYNEQYF. In DNA form, the CDR3 reads TGTGCCAGCACTCCCAGGCAGGGTAACTACAATGAGCAGTACTTC.

This clonotype has just a few counts. The V and J genes are TRBV20-1 and TRBJ2-5, with TRBD2 matching over 8 bases. The length of the CDR3 is 15 residues. Per germline, CDR1 DFQATT and CDR2 SNEGSKA (reference sequence). Germline trimming cut 5 bases from V and 2 bases from J; bases unmatched to any gene: 10. The CDR3 bases are TGCAGTGCTCCCCAACTAGCGGAGAGACAAGAGACCCAGTACTTC. Its protein product is CSAPQLAERQETQYF.